These 16 T cell receptor beta chains came from one sample sequenced in a study of cytomegalovirus exposure and HLA in healthy donors (dated by TCRdb to 2016 to 2017). Library prep was done by the immunoSEQ multiplex PCR assay. For the multiplex PCR, a mixture combining 60 forward primers for TCR Vbeta segments and 13 reverse primers for TCR Jbeta segments was used. The table comes from immuneACCESS by way of TCRdb, which keeps in-frame sequences with V and J called. Part of the clones is missing from these tables; in studies checked, under half for an unresolved V gene and the rest for unknown reasons. This sample gives 150,000 to 250,000 clones in total; 65% to 90% of them show up just once. Of the sample, over 2% is held by the ten largest clones. Sequencing was done on a sample of PBMCs. These TCRs come from a woman between 45 and 60 years old in good health and CMV-seronegative.

V usage is TRBV27 and J usage is TRBJ2-5, with 9 bases that match TRBD2. The J call could be wrong; TRBJ2-7 is a better fit for the DNA end. The germline V gene encodes CDR1 MNHEY and CDR2 SMNVEV (reference sequence). CDR3 length: 14 amino acids. CDR3 amino acids: CASSQGGLAHEQYF. In nucleotides, the CDR3 is TGTGCCAGCAGTCAGGGGGGACTAGCTCACGAGCAGTACTTC.

The sample holds one count of this clone. The chain couples TRBV5-1 to TRBJ2-5; 12 positions agree with TRBD2. There are 18 residues in the CDR3. V gave up 3 bases and J gave up 5 bases; unmatched junction bases: 14. The germline CDR1 and CDR2 sequences are SGHRS and YFSETQ. CDR3 in DNA: TGCGCCAGCAGCTATCCTAGCGGGAGGGCCAGGAAGCGGGAGACCCAGTACTTC. Its protein is CASSYPSGRARKRETQYF.

The genes are TRBV5-1 and TRBJ2-5, with 8 bases lining up with TRBD1. Germline V gives CDR1 SGHRS, CDR2 YFSETQ. Unmatched junction bases numbered 5, after V lost 5 bases and J lost 5 bases. The CDR3 has 13 residues. This CDR3 reads CASRQDREETQYF. CDR3 DNA sequence: TGCGCCAGCAGACAGGACAGGGAGGAGACCCAGTACTTC.

The V gene is TRBV6-5, the J gene TRBJ1-1; no clear D gene. The V end lost 10 bases, the J end lost 3 bases, and 18 bases lay between the germline ends. The V gene's germline CDR1 is MNHEY and CDR2 SVGAGI. This CDR3 comprises 14 residues. The CDR3 region is CAITRGFEDTEAFF. CDR3 bases: TGTGCCATTACCCGGGGATTCGAAGACACTGAAGCTTTCTTT.

As regards this clone: Other DNA sequences within the sample encode an identical CDR3. V and J are TRBV5-1 and TRBJ2-5; 14 nucleotides align to TRBD2. The CDR3 contains 15 residues. V shed 2 bases and J 4 bases; nucleotides not matched to a gene: 1. CDR1 is SGHRS and CDR2 is YFSETQ in the germline V gene. The CDR3, as DNA: TGCGCCAGCAGCTTCGGACTAGCGGGAGGAGAGACCCAGTACTTC. Protein sequence: CASSFGLAGGETQYF.

The chain employs TRBV28 and TRBJ1-3; 7 bases map to TRBD1. The junction had 8 bases not matched to a gene; V was cut back by 5 bases and J by 1 base. This CDR3 is 16 amino acids long. Germline V gene lookup returns CDR1 MDHEN and CDR2 SYDVKM. CDR3 loop: CASSEGADPSGNTIYF. The CDR3 DNA sequence: TGTGCCAGCAGTGAGGGGGCGGATCCTTCTGGAAACACCATATATTTT.

CDR3: CASSAWTSGRAGDTQYF. In nucleotides, the CDR3 is TGTGCCAGTAGTGCTTGGACTAGCGGGAGGGCCGGGGATACGCAGTATTTT. This chain uses TRBV19 with TRBJ2-3; 15 bases fit TRBD2. V was clipped by 5 bases and J by 6 bases; unmatched bases: 9. Looked up from germline, CDR1 is LNHDA and CDR2 is SQIVND (reference sequence). The CDR3 runs 17 residues.

J is TRBJ1-1 and V is TRBV18; tentative D call: TRBD1 (5 bases). The V end was cut by 8 bases, the J end by 0 bases, with 7 bases between. In germline, CDR1 is KGHSH, CDR2 LQKENI. The CDR3 totals 12 residues. CDR3 in amino acids: CASRGMNTEAFF. CDR3 coding DNA: TGTGCCAGCAGGGGCATGAACACTGAAGCTTTCTTT.

The chain uses TRBV29-1 and TRBJ2-7; D may be TRBD1 (6 bases). Germline CDR1 is SQVTM and CDR2 is ANQGSEA. This CDR3 is built from 14 residues. Trimming cost V 1 base and J 6 bases, with 16 bases left between them. DNA for the CDR3: TGCAGCGTTGAAGTCCTGACCGGGACAACCGAGCAGTACTTC. Residues: CSVEVLTGTTEQYF.

The genes are TRBV4-1 and TRBJ2-2; 9 bases align to TRBD1. The V gene's germline CDR1 is MGHRA and CDR2 YSYEKL. With V trimmed by 0 bases and J by 8 bases, 10 bases remained unmatched. The CDR3 is made up of 17 amino acids. CDR3: CASSQEGYRTGVGELFF. Written as DNA, the CDR3 is TGCGCCAGCAGCCAAGAAGGATACAGGACAGGGGTGGGGGAGCTGTTTTTT.

V and J are TRBV5-1 and TRBJ2-3; D is possibly TRBD2 (6 bases). From germline, CDR1 is SGHRS and CDR2 YFSETQ. This CDR3 is 15 amino acids long. The V end was cut by 0 bases, the J end by 0 bases, with 8 bases between. CDR3 sequence: CASSLASASTDTQYF. In DNA, the CDR3 is TGCGCCAGCAGCTTGGCTAGCGCGAGCACAGATACGCAGTATTTT.

This clone has only one observation. The chain joins TRBV5-1 to TRBJ2-2; TRBD1 matches at 8 bases. This CDR3 has 14 residues. Losses at the gene ends were 4 bases for V and 6 bases for J; bases not matched to a gene: 5. Germline V gene data show CDR1 as SGHRS and CDR2 as YFSETQ. The CDR3 nucleotides read TGCGCCAGCAGCCATCAGGGGGCATCCGGGGAGCTGTTTTTT. It is translated as CASSHQGASGELFF.

This rearrangement joins TRBV27 to TRBJ2-7; D gene unclear. Per germline, CDR1 MNHEY and CDR2 SMNVEV (reference sequence). The CDR3 has 14 residues. Deletions cut 3 bases from V and 4 bases from J, with 13 bases between. CDR3 in DNA: TGTGCCAGCAGTTTTCAGGCAGCCCTGTACGAGCAGTACTTC. This encodes CASSFQAALYEQYF.

This rearrangement joins TRBV7-3 to TRBJ2-3; tentatively, D is TRBD2 (6 bases). Trimming took off 3 bases at V and 1 base at J, with 11 bases between the two ends. The CDR3 is made up of 15 amino acids. Germline lookup yields CDR1 SGHTA and CDR2 FQGTGA. As DNA, the CDR3 is TGTGCCAGCAGCTTGGTAGCGGTCGGCACAGATACGCAGTATTTT. It yields the protein CASSLVAVGTDTQYF. Full variable domain (missing parts from reference TRBV7-3 and TRBJ2-3): GAGVSQTPSNKVTEKGKYVELRCDPISGHTALYWYRQSLGQGPEFLIYFQGTGAADDSGLPNDRFFAVRPEGSVSTLKIQRTERGDSAVYLCASSLVAVGTDTQYFGPGTRLTVL.

The gene calls are TRBV30 and TRBJ1-6, with D unclear. The CDR3 is 13 amino acids. V lost 3 bases to trimming and J lost 5 bases, with 8 bases between them. CDR1 is GTSNPN and CDR2 is SVGIG in the germline V gene (reference sequence). The CDR3 region has the DNA TGTGCCTGGAGACTCCAGGATAATTCACCCCTCCACTTT. It translates to CAWRLQDNSPLHF.

The V call is TRBV7-2, the J call TRBJ2-1, with D uncertain. Per the germline V gene, CDR1 is SGHTA and CDR2 is FQGNSA. The CDR3 extends over 14 amino acids. The V gene lost 3 bases and the J gene lost 9 bases, with 15 bases spanning the gap. For the CDR3, the DNA is TGTGCCAGCAGCTTTAATTGGCAAAATACTGAGCAGTTCTTC. Encoded protein: CASSFNWQNTEQFF.